This T cell receptor (beta chain) was retrieved from a study of T-cell memory formation after mild COVID-19. About the research overall: Largely, TCR clusters stayed within a single donor. The study's findings and limits: Among CD4+ contracting clones, most were CM and EM, and CD8+ ones EMRA. Pre-infection memory held some responding clones, suggesting pre-existing cross-reactive T cells responded.

TCRdb fed the 5' RACE reads into MiXCR, producing one record per CDR3 protein. Found here are 75,000 to 95,000 distinct CDR3 sequences, about 14% of them singletons; the top ten hold approximately 40%. V lost 5 bases, J lost 7 bases, and 9 bases stayed unmatched. CDR3 length: 15 amino acids. Germline V gives CDR1 SGHRS, CDR2 YFSETQ. Concerning this clonotype: Its target is not known.

The chain recombines TRBV5-1 with TRBJ2-1, with 10 bases fitting TRBD1. Input material: PBMCs or a T cell subset sorted from them (not recorded which). The clonotype was recovered from a man between 18 and 35 years old who had mild COVID-19 (a few samples of this study predate the infection). Cell type and time point are not known. The CDR3: CASRYRDRGGNEQFF. CDR3 coding DNA: TGCGCCAGCAGATATCGGGACAGGGGTGGGAATGAGCAGTTCTTC.